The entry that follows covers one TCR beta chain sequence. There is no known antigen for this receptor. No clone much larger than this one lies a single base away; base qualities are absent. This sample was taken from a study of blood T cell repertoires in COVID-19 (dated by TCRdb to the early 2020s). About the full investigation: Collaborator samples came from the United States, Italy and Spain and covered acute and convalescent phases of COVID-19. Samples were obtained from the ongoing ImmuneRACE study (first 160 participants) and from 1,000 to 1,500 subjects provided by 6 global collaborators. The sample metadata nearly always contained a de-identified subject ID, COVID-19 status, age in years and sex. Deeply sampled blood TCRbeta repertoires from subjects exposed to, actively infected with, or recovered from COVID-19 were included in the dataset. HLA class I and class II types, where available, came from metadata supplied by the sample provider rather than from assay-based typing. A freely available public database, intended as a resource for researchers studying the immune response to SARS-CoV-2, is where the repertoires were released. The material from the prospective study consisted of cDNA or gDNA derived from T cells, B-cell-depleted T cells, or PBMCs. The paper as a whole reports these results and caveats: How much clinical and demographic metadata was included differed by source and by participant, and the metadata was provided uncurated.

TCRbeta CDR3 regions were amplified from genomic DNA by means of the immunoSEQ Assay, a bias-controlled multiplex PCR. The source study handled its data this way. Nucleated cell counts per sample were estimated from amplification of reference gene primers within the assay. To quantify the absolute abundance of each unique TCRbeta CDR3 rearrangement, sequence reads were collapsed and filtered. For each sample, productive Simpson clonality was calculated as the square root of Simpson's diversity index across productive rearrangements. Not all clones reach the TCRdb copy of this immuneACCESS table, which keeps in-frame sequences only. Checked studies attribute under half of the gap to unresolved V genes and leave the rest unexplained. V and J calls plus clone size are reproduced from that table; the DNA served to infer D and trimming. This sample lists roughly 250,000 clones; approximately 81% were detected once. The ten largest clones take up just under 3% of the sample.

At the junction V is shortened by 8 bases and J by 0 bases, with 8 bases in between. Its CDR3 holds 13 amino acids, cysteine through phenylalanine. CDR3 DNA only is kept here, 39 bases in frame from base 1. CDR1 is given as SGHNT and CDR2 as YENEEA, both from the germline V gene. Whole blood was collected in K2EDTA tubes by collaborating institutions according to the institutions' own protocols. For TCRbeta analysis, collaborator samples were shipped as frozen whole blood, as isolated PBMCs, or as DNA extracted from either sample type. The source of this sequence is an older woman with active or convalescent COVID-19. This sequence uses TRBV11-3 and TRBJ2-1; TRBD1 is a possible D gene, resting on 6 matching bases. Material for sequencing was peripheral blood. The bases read TGTGCCAGCGGACAGAGCTCCTACAATGAGCAGTTCTTC. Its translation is CASGQSSYNEQFF.